These 30 T cell receptor beta chains came from one sample sequenced in a study of spatial heterogeneity in lung cancer. TCRdb re-called the 5' RACE reads with MiXCR, one entry per CDR3 protein. The data hold roughly 79,000 distinct CDR3 sequences, with roughly an eighth observed a single time. Time point indicated: sample taken at primary tumor resection. Unsorted whole RNA from tumor, nontumor lung or frozen PBMC underwent sequencing. Sequencing used PBMCs, obtained at surgery. The receptor source for this set is a male donor with early-stage non-small cell lung cancer.

This clonotype was picked up a small number of times. The V gene is TRBV10-3, the J gene TRBJ1-1; D unresolved. V was clipped by 6 bases and J by 4 bases, with 15 bases between them. CDR1 is ENHRY and CDR2 is SYGVKD in the germline V gene. The CDR3 covers 14 residues. DNA for the CDR3: TGTGCCATCAGCAACGACGGGAGGAGCACTGAAGCTTTCTTT. It specifies CAISNDGRSTEAFF.

The CDR3 DNA reads TGCGCCAGCAACCTGGACACCCGCGGCACTGAAGCTTTCTTT. Protein product: CASNLDTRGTEAFF. The chain joins TRBV5-1 to TRBJ1-1; D perhaps matches TRBD1 (5 bases). V gave up 6 bases and J gave up 4 bases, with 16 bases separating them. Per the germline V gene, CDR1 is SGHRS and CDR2 is YFSETQ. The CDR3 sequence is 14 residues long.

This clonotype was counted a few times. V and J are TRBV29-1 and TRBJ1-1, with D possibly being TRBD1 (6 bases). The ends were cut back, 1 base at V and 6 bases at J, with 9 bases in the middle. The CDR3 length is 12 residues. Germline V gene lookup returns CDR1 SQVTM and CDR2 ANQGSEA. The DNA of the CDR3 is TGCAGCGTTGAAGGGGGACAACCTGAAGCTTTCTTT. It encodes CSVEGGQPEAFF.

This clonotype has just a few counts. This sequence joins TRBV9 and TRBJ2-3, with a possible D match to TRBD1 (8 bases). Trimming took 2 bases from V and 2 from J, leaving 21 bases between them. The germline V gene has CDR1 SGDLS and CDR2 YYNGEE. The length of the CDR3 is 18 residues. CDR3 residues: CASSVPESTGGDTDTQYF. In DNA, the CDR3 is TGTGCCAGCAGCGTGCCCGAGTCAACAGGGGGGGACACAGATACGCAGTATTTT.

In its sample, this clonotype was seen a few times. The chain uses TRBV29-1 and TRBJ1-1; weak D call: TRBD1 (6 bases). Germline CDR1 SQVTM, CDR2 ANQGSEA. Trimming left V 3 bases short and J 7 bases short, with 15 bases between. CDR3 length: 13 amino acids. The CDR3 region is CSVDEGVRNEAFF. For the CDR3, the DNA is TGCAGCGTTGATGAGGGGGTGAGGAATGAAGCTTTCTTT.

This clonotype has only a few counts. The chain couples TRBV6-5 to TRBJ2-7; the D gene is possibly TRBD1 (5 bases). CDR1 MNHEY and CDR2 SVGAGI come from the germline V gene. This CDR3 spans 14 amino acids. With 7 bases removed from V and 6 bases from J, the gap between germline ends came to 19 bases. The CDR3 loop is CASTPGPRAREQYF. DNA of the CDR3: TGTGCCAGCACCCCGGGCCCCAGGGCCCGCGAGCAGTACTTC.

This clonotype has a handful of counts. The chain is built from TRBV19 and TRBJ2-7; the D is unclear. Trimming removed 4 bases at V and 1 base at J, with 17 bases between. The CDR3 runs 16 residues. Germline V gene lookup returns CDR1 LNHDA and CDR2 SQIVND (reference sequence). The CDR3 loop reads CASSKSFPLRSYEQYF. The CDR3 nucleotides are TGTGCCAGTAGTAAAAGCTTTCCATTACGATCCTACGAGCAGTACTTC.

This chain uses TRBV10-3 with TRBJ2-3, with D possibly TRBD2 on 6 matching bases. Trimming left V 11 bases short and J 0 bases short, with 12 bases between. The germline gives CDR1 ENHRY, CDR2 SYGVKD. The CDR3 extends over 13 amino acids. CDR3 sequence: CAFGGLSTDTQYF. Here the CDR3 DNA reads TGTGCCTTCGGGGGATTAAGCACAGATACGCAGTATTTT.

The table lists this clonotype with a few counts. The V call is TRBV19, the J call TRBJ2-2; D is undetermined. V shed 6 bases and J shed 7 bases, with 15 bases lying between them. The germline V gene encodes CDR1 LNHDA and CDR2 SQIVND (reference sequence). CDR3 size: 14 residues. CDR3 DNA sequence: TGTGCCAGTAGAGATTGGGTAGTTGGCGGGGAGCTGTTTTTT. Translated: CASRDWVVGGELFF.

The rearrangement links TRBV20-1 to TRBJ2-3; 8 positions agree with TRBD2. J lost 0 bases, V lost 5 bases, and 7 bases had no gene match. The CDR3 runs to 15 residues. Germline assignment: CDR1 DFQATT and CDR2 SNEGSKA (reference sequence). This chain's CDR3 is CSAPSGGVSTDTQYF. CDR3 bases: TGCAGTGCTCCCTCCGGGGGGGTTAGCACAGATACGCAGTATTTT.

This clonotype was detected only a few times. The chain has TRBV21-1 and TRBJ2-5; the D segment call TRBD2 is taken from the table without a DNA check. TRBV21-1 is annotated as a pseudogene. The CDR3 is made up of 16 amino acids. CDR3 bases: TGTGCCAGCAGCAAATTCAGCGGGGGATGGGGGGAGACCCAGTACTTC. This encodes CASSKFSGGWGETQYF.

This clonotype was recorded at least ten times. The V gene is TRBV24-1, the J gene TRBJ1-1; TRBD1 is a possible D gene (5 bases). V was shortened by 2 bases and J by 5 bases, with 14 bases between the two germline ends. In germline, CDR1 is KGHDR, CDR2 SFDVKD. This CDR3 region has 15 residues. In DNA, the CDR3 is TGTGCCACCAGTGATTCCCGGGACCCACGGACTGAAGCTTTCTTT. Protein: CATSDSRDPRTEAFF.

This clonotype has a count of ten or more. The CDR3 reads CASSYVGPRGTDTQYF. The CDR3 DNA reads as TGTGCCAGCAGTTACGTCGGGCCACGGGGCACAGATACGCAGTATTTT. The chain recombines TRBV6-2 or TRBV6-3 with TRBJ2-3; no reliable D call. The V gene's germline CDR1 is MNHEY and CDR2 SVGEGT. Trimming took 2 bases from V and 1 from J, leaving 13 bases between them. The CDR3 totals 16 residues.

The V gene is TRBV3-1, the J gene TRBJ2-1; D is perhaps TRBD2 (6 bases). CDR1 LGHDT and CDR2 YNNKEL come from the germline V gene (reference sequence). The CDR3 sequence is 15 residues long. The V end lost 0 bases, the J end lost 7 bases, and 13 bases lay between the germline ends. The CDR3 nucleotides read TGTGCCAGCAGCCAAGATGTTGCGAGCGGGAATGAGCAGTTCTTC. It yields the protein CASSQDVASGNEQFF.

This clonotype showed up many times. The genes are TRBV6-1 and TRBJ1-3; TRBD1 agrees at 9 bases. CDR1 and CDR2 from the germline V gene are MNHNS and SASEGT. CDR3 length: 17 residues. The trim removed 2 bases at V and 4 bases at J, leaving 9 bases unmatched. This CDR3 reads CASSEQLGTGKGNTIYF. The CDR3 DNA sequence: TGTGCCAGCAGTGAACAGCTCGGGACAGGGAAAGGAAACACCATATATTTT.

This clonotype was seen many times. The rearrangement links TRBV4-2 to TRBJ1-1, with 10 bases identical to TRBD1. This CDR3 has 15 amino acids. CDR1 is LGHNA, CDR2 YNFKEQ, per germline. V dropped 5 bases and J dropped 5; count of bases not matched to a gene: 8. The CDR3 region has the DNA TGTGCCAGCAGCTCGCGGACAGGGGGTGAAACTGAAGCTTTCTTT. This translates into CASSSRTGGETEAFF.

The J gene is TRBJ1-1, the V gene TRBV29-1; D perhaps matches TRBD1 (5 bases). The germline CDR1 and CDR2 sequences are SQVTM and ANQGSEA. V dropped 6 bases and J dropped 1 base, with 12 bases sitting between them. CDR3 length equals 13 residues. The CDR3 protein is CSVGDSWNTEAFF. CDR3 bases: TGCAGCGTAGGGGATAGCTGGAACACTGAAGCTTTCTTT.

This clonotype was seen at least ten times. The V call is TRBV7-9, the J call TRBJ2-2, with D perhaps matching TRBD1 (6 bases). The germline gives CDR1 SEHNR, CDR2 FQNEAQ (reference sequence). Between the trimmed V and J ends, which lost 6 bases and 0 bases, there was a span of 8 bases. The CDR3 sequence is 14 residues long. CDR3 sequence reads: CASRDSPNTGELFF. The CDR3 bases are TGTGCCAGCAGGGACAGTCCGAACACCGGGGAGCTGTTTTTT. The whole variable domain, filled in from reference TRBV7-9 and TRBJ2-2, reads DTGVSQNPRHKITKRGQNVTFRCDPISEHNRLYWYRQTLGQGPEFLTYFQNEAQLEKSRLLSDRFSAERPKGSFSTLEIQRTEQGDSAMYLCASRDSPNTGELFFGEGSRLTVL.

In this sample, this clonotype turned up many times. This chain links TRBV7-8 with TRBJ1-3; unclear D gene. This CDR3 is 13 amino acids long. Germline values: CDR1 SGHVS, CDR2 FQNEAQ. Trimming removed 1 base from V and 2 bases from J, with 3 bases in between. CDR3: CASSLVAGNTIYF. The CDR3 DNA reads as TGTGCCAGCAGCTTAGTTGCTGGAAACACCATATATTTT.

CDR3 protein: CASSLLAVAPNTGELFF. The CDR3 nucleotides read TGTGCCAGCAGCTTATTGGCGGTTGCTCCGAACACCGGGGAGCTGTTTTTT. The genes are TRBV7-9 and TRBJ2-2; no clear D gene. V lost 2 bases and J lost 0, with 13 bases in between. Germline lookup yields CDR1 SEHNR and CDR2 FQNEAQ (reference sequence). The CDR3 spans 17 residues.

This sequence joins TRBV10-3 and TRBJ2-2, with unresolved D. Germline V CDR1 and CDR2: ENHRY, SYGVKD. The CDR3 runs to 14 residues. V lost 7 bases to trimming and J lost 2 bases, with 11 bases between them. The CDR3 loop reads CAITGASNTGELFF. In DNA form, the CDR3 reads TGTGCCATCACCGGAGCCTCTAACACCGGGGAGCTGTTTTTT.

This clonotype was seen many times. The chain employs TRBV29-1 and TRBJ1-1; D uncertain. The CDR3 contains 14 residues. V lost 0 bases and J 3 bases, leaving 11 bases between the germline ends. CDR1 and CDR2 (germline): SQVTM, ANQGSEA. The CDR3 region has the DNA TGCAGCGTTGAAGATCGAAGACGGGACACTGAAGCTTTCTTT. This gives the protein CSVEDRRRDTEAFF.

At least ten counts were recorded for this clonotype. The chain recombines TRBV3-1 with TRBJ1-2; D gene unclear. The CDR3 contains 12 residues. V dropped 3 bases and J dropped 7 bases, with 9 bases sitting between them. Germline loops: CDR1 LGHDT, CDR2 YNNKEL (reference sequence). CDR3 sequence (DNA): TGTGCCAGCAGCCACAACATGGGTGGCTACACCTTC. It is translated as CASSHNMGGYTF.

The sample holds many counts of this clonotype. V gene TRBV3-1 combines with J gene TRBJ2-1; D gene uncertain. The ends were cut back, 4 bases at V and 1 base at J, with 8 bases in the middle. Germline loops: CDR1 LGHDT, CDR2 YNNKEL (reference sequence). This CDR3 is 14 amino acids long. The CDR3 region has the DNA TGTGCCAGCAGCCCCGTTTCGTCCTACAATGAGCAGTTCTTC. Its translation: CASSPVSSYNEQFF.

This clonotype was detected ten times or more. This rearrangement joins TRBV15 to TRBJ1-1; D gene ambiguous. The CDR3 is 13 residues long. With 5 bases removed from V and 5 bases from J, the gap between germline ends came to 12 bases. The germline V gene has CDR1 LNHNV and CDR2 YYDKDF (reference sequence). The CDR3 here is CATSSWKGTEAFF. In DNA, the CDR3 is TGTGCCACCAGCTCCTGGAAGGGAACTGAAGCTTTCTTT.

The CDR3 loop reads CSAFRAYAEAFF. In DNA form, the CDR3 reads TGCAGTGCGTTCCGGGCCTACGCTGAAGCTTTCTTT. The rearrangement uses TRBV20-1 and TRBJ1-1; no definite D call. This CDR3 comprises 12 residues. Trimming took off 6 bases at V and 6 bases at J, with 14 bases between the two ends. Germline lookup yields CDR1 DFQATT and CDR2 SNEGSKA (reference sequence).

This clonotype was seen more than once but under ten times. The J gene is TRBJ2-5, the V gene TRBV9; tentatively, D is TRBD2 (7 bases). CDR3 length: 17 amino acids. The germline gives CDR1 SGDLS, CDR2 YYNGEE. V was pared by 3 bases and J by 5 bases, with 23 bases between. The CDR3: CASSATGGYRRSETQYF. The CDR3 DNA reads as TGTGCCAGCAGCGCCACGGGGGGCTACCGACGAAGCGAGACCCAGTACTTC. Full variable domain (rest looked up from reference TRBV9 and TRBJ2-5): DSGVTQTPKHLITATGQRVTLRCSPRSGDLSVYWYQQSLDQGLQFLIQYYNGEERAKGNILERFSAQQFPDLHSELNLSSLELGDSALYFCASSATGGYRRSETQYFGPGTRLLVL.

Only a few counts were recorded for this clonotype. DNA of the CDR3: TGCAGTGCCACCTCCGGCGGGACAGAAACTCAGCCCCAGCATTTT. Translation gives CSATSGGTETQPQHF. The V and J genes are TRBV20-1 and TRBJ1-5, with 7 bases matching TRBD1. Trimming removed 6 bases from V and 6 bases from J; junction bases left unmatched: 14. Germline V gives CDR1 DFQATT, CDR2 SNEGSKA (reference sequence). This CDR3 spans 15 amino acids.

The V gene is TRBV5-5, the J gene TRBJ2-1; the match to TRBD2 covers 9 bases. CDR1 is SGHKS and CDR2 is YYEKEE in the germline V gene (reference sequence). J gave up 2 bases and V 3 bases, and 6 bases lay outside the gene matches. The CDR3 length is 16 residues. The CDR3 protein is CASSSLGGRAYNEQFF. The CDR3 bases are TGTGCCAGCAGCTCTCTCGGCGGGAGGGCCTACAATGAGCAGTTCTTC. The whole variable domain, filled in from reference TRBV5-5 and TRBJ2-1, reads DAGVTQSPTHLIKTRGQQVTLRCSPISGHKSVSWYQQVLGQGPQFIFQYYEKEERGRGNFPDRFSARQFPNYSSELNVNALLLGDSALYLCASSSLGGRAYNEQFFGPGTRLTVL.

The rearrangement joins TRBV19 to TRBJ1-5; 7 bases map to TRBD1. Trimming at V came to 3 bases and at J to 1 base, leaving 12 bases not matched to a gene. The CDR3 consists of 18 residues. CDR1 and CDR2 from the germline V gene are LNHDA and SQIVND (reference sequence). The CDR3: CASSIGGQSFMSNQPQHF. For the CDR3, the DNA is TGTGCCAGTAGTATTGGGGGACAGAGTTTTATGAGCAATCAGCCCCAGCATTTT.